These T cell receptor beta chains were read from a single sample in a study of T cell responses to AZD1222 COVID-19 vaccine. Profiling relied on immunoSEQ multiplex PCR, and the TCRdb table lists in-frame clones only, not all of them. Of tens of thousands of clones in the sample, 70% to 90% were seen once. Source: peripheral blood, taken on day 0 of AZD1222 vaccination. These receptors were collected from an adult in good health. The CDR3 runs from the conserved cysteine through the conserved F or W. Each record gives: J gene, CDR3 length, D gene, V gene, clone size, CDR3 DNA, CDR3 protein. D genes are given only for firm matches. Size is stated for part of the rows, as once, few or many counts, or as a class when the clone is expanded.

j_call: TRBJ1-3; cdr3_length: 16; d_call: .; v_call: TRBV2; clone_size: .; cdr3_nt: TGTGCCAGCAGTGAAATAGGGCGATCTCCCGGAAACACCATATATTTT; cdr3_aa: CASSEIGRSPGNTIYF
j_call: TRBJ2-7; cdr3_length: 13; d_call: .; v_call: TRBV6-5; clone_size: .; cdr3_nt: TGTGCCAGCAGTCAGGACCGCACCTACGAGCAGTACTTC; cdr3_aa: CASSQDRTYEQYF
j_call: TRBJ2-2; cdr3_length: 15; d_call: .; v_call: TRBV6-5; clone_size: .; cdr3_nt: TGTGCCAGCAGTCTACCCAGGGGAGGGACCGGGGAGCTGTTTTTT; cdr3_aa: CASSLPRGGTGELFF
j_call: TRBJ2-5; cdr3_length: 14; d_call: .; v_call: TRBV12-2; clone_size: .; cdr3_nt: TGTGCAAGTCGCCCCTTGGTCCCCTGGAAGACCCAGTACTTC; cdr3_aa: CASRPLVPWKTQYF
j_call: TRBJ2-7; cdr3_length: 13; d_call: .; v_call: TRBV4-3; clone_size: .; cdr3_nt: TGCGCCAGCAGCACCCGGGGTCCCCACGAGCAGTACTTC; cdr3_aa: CASSTRGPHEQYF
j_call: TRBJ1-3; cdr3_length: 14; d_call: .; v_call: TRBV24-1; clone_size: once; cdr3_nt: TGTGCCACCAGTGACAAGTACTCTGGAAACACCATATATTTT; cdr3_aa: CATSDKYSGNTIYF
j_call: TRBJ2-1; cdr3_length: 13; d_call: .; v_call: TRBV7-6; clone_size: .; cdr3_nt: TGTGCCAGCAGCCATACAGGTAGCAATGAGCAGTTCTTC; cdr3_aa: CASSHTGSNEQFF
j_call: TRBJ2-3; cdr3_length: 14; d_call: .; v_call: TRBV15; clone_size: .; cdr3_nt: TGTGCCACCAGCAGAGAATTGACCACAGATACGCAGTATTTT; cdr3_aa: CATSRELTTDTQYF
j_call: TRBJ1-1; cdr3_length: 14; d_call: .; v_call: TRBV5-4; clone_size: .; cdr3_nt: TGTGCCAGCAGCACCGATACAGGAGGTCTTGAAGCTTTCTTT; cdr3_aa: CASSTDTGGLEAFF
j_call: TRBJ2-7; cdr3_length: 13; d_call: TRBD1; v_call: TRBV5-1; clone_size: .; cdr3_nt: TGCGCCAGCAGCTGGACAGGGGGCTACGAGCAGTACTTC; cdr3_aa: CASSWTGGYEQYF
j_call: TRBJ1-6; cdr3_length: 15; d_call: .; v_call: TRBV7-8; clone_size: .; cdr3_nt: TGTGCCAGCAGCCAACTACCGGGGGGGAATTCACCCCTCCACTTT; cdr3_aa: CASSQLPGGNSPLHF
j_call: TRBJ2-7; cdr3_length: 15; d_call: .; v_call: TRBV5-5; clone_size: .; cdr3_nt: TGTGCCAGCAGCTCGATGACTAGGGGGGTGTTCGAGCAGTACTTC; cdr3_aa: CASSSMTRGVFEQYF
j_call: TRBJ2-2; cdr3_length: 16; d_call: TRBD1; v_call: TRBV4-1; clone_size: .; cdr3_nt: TGCGCCAGCAGCCCTCCGGGACAGGGGTCCACCGGGGAGCTGTTTTTT; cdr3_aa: CASSPPGQGSTGELFF
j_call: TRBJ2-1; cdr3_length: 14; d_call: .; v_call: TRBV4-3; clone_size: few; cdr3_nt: TGCGCCAGCAGCCGAGACACCTCAAGGAATGAGCAGTTCTTC; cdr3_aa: CASSRDTSRNEQFF
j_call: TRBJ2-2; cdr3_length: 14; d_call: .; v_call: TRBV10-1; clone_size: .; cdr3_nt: TGCGCCAGCAGCCCCAGCGGAAACACCGGGGAGCTGTTTTTT; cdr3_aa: CASSPSGNTGELFF
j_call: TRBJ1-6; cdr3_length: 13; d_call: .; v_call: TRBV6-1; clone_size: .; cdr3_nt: TGTGCCAGCAGTGACAGGGAATATTCACCCCTCCACTTT; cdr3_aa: CASSDREYSPLHF
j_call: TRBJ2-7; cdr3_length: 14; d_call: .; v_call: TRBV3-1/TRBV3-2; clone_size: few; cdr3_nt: TGTGCCAGCAGCCAAGAAGGTGGGGGTTACGAGCAGTACTTC; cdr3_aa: CASSQEGGGYEQYF
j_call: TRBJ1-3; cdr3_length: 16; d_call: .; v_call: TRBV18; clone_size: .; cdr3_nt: TGTGCCAGCTCACCCCTCTCAGACATCTCTGGAAACACCATATATTTT; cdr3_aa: CASSPLSDISGNTIYF
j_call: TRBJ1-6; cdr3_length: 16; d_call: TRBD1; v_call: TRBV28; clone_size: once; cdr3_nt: TGTGCCAGCAGTTTTGGTGGTCAAATTAGTTTAGGACAGGGGACCTTT; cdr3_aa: CASSFGGQISLGQGTF
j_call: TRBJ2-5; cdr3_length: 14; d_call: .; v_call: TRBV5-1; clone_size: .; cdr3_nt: TGCGCCAGCAGCTTGGCCGGGTTACAAGAGACCCAGTACTTC; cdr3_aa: CASSLAGLQETQYF
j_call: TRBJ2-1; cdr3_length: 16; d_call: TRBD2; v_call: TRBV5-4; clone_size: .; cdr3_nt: TGTGCCGACCAGGCGGGAGGGAGCTCGTCCTACAATGAGCAGTTCTTC; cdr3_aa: CADQAGGSSSYNEQFF
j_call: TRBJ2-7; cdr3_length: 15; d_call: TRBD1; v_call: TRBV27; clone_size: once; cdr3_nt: TGTGCCAGCAGTCCTTGGGGGCAGGGGGACTACGAGCAGTACTTC; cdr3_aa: CASSPWGQGDYEQYF
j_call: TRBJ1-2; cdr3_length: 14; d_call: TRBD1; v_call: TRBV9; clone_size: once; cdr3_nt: TGTGCCAGCAGCCTAGGACAGGGGCTTTATGGCTACACCTTC; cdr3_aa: CASSLGQGLYGYTF
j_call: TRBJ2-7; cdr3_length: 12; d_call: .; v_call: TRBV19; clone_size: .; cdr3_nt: TGTGCCAGTAAGGGACCAACCTACGAGCAGTACTTC; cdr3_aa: CASKGPTYEQYF
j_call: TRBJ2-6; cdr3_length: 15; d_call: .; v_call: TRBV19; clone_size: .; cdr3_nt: TGTGCCAGTAGTATCTGGACAGCTGGGGCCAACGTCCTGACTTTC; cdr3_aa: CASSIWTAGANVLTF
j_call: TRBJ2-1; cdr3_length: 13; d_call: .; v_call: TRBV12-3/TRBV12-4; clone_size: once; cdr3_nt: TGTGCCAGCACTTCGACAGGCTACAATGAGCAGTTCTTC; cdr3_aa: CASTSTGYNEQFF
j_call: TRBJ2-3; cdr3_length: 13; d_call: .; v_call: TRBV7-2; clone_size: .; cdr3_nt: TGTGCCAGCAGACCCCGTCAAGCAGATACGCAGTATTTT; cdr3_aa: CASRPRQADTQYF
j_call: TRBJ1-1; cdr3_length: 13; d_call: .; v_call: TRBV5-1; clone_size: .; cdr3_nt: TGCGCCAGCAGCTTGGCCCGACAAGCTGAAGCTTTCTTT; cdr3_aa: CASSLARQAEAFF
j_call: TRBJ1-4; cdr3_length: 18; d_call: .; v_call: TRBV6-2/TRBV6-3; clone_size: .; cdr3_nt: TGTGCCAGCAGTTACTCGTGGACCCACGGGTATACTAATGAAAAACTGTTTTTT; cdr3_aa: CASSYSWTHGYTNEKLFF